This TCR beta chain was sequenced during a study of T cells in Graves' hyperthyroidism and ophthalmopathy. General study findings and limits: Separating ophthalmopathy from stable hyperthyroidism was achieved by a 13 V-J model.

An absence of ophthalmopathy progression within 18 months meant stable Graves' hyperthyroidism. Extraction of PBMCs used roughly 10 ml of fresh peripheral blood. The table lists this clonotype with many counts. Its antigen is as yet unknown. The CDR3 is made up of 13 amino acids. V lost 2 bases to trimming and J lost 7 bases, with 9 bases between them. The germline gives CDR1 SNHLY, CDR2 FYNNEI. The investigators amplified TCR beta CDR3 regions from RNA transcripts. HTBI primers were the set used in a first-round RT-PCR of the TCR CDR3. From the multiplex PCR reads, TCRdb called clonotypes with MiXCR, one entry per CDR3 protein. There are 100,000 to 130,000 distinct CDR3 sequences in the sample; about 17% occur only once, and 42% lies in the top ten.

Sequenced sample: blood. The chain combines TRBV2 with TRBJ1-5; no reliable D call. The source is a woman in her forties or fifties with Graves' hyperthyroidism. The CDR3: CASSEKRLQPQHF. In DNA, the CDR3 is TGTGCCAGCAGTGAAAAAAGGTTACAGCCCCAGCATTTT.